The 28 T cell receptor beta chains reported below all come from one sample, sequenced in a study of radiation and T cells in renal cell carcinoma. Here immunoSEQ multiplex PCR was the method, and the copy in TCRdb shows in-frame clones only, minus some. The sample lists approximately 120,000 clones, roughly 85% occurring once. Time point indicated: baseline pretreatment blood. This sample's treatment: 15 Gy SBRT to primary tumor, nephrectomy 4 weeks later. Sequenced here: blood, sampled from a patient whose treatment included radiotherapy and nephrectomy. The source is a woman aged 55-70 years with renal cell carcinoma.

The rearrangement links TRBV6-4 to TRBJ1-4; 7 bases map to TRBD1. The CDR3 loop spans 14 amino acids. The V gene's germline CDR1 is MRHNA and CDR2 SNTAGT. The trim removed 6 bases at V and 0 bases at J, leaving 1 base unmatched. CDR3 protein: CASRTGTTNEKLFF. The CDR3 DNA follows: TGTGCCAGCAGGACAGGGACAACTAATGAAAAACTGTTTTTT.

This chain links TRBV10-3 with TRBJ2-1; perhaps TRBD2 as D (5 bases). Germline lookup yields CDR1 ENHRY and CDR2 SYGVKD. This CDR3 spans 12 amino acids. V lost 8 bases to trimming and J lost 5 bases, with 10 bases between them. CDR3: CAIRGLDNEQFF. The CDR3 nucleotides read TGTGCCATCCGAGGACTCGACAATGAGCAGTTCTTC.

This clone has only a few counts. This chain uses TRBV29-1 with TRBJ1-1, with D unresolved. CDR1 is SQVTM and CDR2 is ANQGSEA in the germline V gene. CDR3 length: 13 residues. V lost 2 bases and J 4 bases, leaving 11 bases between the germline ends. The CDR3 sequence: CSVEKAIGTEAFF. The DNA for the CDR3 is TGCAGCGTTGAAAAGGCTATCGGCACTGAAGCTTTCTTT.

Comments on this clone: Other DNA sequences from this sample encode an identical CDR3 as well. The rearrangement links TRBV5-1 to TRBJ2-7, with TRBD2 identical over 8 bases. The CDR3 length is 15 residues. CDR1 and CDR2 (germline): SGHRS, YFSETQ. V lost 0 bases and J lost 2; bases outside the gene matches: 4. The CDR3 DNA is TGCGCCAGCAGCTTGGCCGGGGGGGAAACCTACGAGCAGTACTTC. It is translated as CASSLAGGETYEQYF.

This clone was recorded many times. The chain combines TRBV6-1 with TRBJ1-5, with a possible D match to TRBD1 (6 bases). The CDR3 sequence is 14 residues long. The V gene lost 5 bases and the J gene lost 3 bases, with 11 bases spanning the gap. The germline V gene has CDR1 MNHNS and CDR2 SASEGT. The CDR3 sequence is CASSRGGPNQPQHF. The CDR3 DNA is TGTGCCAGCAGTCGAGGGGGGCCCAATCAGCCCCAGCATTTT.

DNA for the CDR3: TGTGCCAGCAGTCCCCAGGGGTTGGAAGAGACCCAGTACTTC. It codes for CASSPQGLEETQYF. The chain combines TRBV28 with TRBJ2-5; a possible D gene is TRBD1 (6 bases). V lost 5 bases and J lost 3, with 13 bases in between. CDR1 is MDHEN, CDR2 SYDVKM, per germline. The CDR3 runs to 14 residues.

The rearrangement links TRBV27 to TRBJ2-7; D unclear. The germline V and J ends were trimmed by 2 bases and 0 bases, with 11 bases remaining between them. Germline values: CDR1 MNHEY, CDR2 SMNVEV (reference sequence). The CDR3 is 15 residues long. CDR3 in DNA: TGTGCCAGCAGTTTAGCCACTTCACCCTCCTACGAGCAGTACTTC. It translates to CASSLATSPSYEQYF.

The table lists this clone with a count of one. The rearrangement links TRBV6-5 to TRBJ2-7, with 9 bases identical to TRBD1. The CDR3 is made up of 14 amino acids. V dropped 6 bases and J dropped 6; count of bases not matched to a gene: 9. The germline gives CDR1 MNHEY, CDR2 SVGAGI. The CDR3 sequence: CASSPGTGIIEQYF. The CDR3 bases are TGTGCCAGCAGCCCCGGGACAGGGATTATCGAGCAGTACTTC.

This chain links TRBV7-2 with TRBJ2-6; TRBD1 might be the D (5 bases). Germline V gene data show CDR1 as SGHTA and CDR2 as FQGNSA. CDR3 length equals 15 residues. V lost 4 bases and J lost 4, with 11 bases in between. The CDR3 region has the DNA TGTGCCAGCAGCTCCGGACATGTCGGGGCCAACGTCCTGACTTTC. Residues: CASSSGHVGANVLTF.

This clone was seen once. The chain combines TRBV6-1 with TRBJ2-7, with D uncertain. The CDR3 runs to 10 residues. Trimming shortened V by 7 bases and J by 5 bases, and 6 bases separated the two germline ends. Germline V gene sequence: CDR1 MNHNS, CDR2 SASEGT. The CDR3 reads CASNANEQYF. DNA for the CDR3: TGTGCCAGCAACGCCAACGAGCAGTACTTC.

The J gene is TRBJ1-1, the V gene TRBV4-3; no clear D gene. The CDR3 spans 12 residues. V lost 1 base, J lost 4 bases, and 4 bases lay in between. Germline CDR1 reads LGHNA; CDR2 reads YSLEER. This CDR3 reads CASSQVGTEAFF. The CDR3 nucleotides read TGCGCCAGCAGCCAAGTGGGCACTGAAGCTTTCTTT.

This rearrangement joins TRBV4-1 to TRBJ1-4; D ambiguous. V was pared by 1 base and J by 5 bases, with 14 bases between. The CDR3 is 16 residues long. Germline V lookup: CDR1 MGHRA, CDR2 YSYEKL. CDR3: CASSQGPFGRNEKLFF. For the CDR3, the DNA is TGCGCCAGCAGCCAAGGCCCTTTTGGTAGGAATGAAAAACTGTTTTTT.

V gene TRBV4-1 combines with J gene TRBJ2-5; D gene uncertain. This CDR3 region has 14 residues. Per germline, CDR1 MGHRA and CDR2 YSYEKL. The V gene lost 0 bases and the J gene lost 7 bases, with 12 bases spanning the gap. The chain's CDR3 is CASSQDTSAATQYF. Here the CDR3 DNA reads TGCGCCAGCAGCCAAGATACCAGCGCGGCGACCCAGTACTTC.

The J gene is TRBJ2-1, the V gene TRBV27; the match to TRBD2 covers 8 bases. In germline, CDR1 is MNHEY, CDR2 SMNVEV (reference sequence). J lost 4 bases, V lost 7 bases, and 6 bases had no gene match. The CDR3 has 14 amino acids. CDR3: CASKVGGGYNEQFF. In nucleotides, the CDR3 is TGTGCCAGCAAAGTGGGCGGGGGGTACAATGAGCAGTTCTTC.

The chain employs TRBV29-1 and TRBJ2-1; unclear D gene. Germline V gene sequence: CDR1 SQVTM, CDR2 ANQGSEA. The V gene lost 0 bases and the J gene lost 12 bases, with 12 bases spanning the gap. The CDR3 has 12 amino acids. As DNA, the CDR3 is TGCAGCGTTGAAGAGGCCAGAAAAGGGCAGTTCTTC. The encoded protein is CSVEEARKGQFF.

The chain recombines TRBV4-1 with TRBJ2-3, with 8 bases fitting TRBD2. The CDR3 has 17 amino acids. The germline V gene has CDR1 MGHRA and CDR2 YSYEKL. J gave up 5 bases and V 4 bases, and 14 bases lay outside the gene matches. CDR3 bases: TGCGCCAGCAGCCCCTACCTCCAAGCGGGGGACGGAGATACGCAGTATTTT. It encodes CASSPYLQAGDGDTQYF.

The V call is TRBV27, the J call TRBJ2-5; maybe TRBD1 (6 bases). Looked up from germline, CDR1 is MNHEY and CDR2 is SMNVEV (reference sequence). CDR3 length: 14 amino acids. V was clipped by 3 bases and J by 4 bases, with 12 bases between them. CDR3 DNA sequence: TGTGCCAGCAGTTTCGCAGGGGTGGGAGAGACCCAGTACTTC. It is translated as CASSFAGVGETQYF.

CDR3 sequence (DNA): TGTGCCAGCAGCTTTATTGGGGCCTGGTATGAGCAGTTCTTC. Translation: CASSFIGAWYEQFF. V and J are TRBV7-2 and TRBJ2-1; possibly TRBD1 for D (5 bases). The length of the CDR3 is 14 residues. CDR1 SGHTA and CDR2 FQGNSA come from the germline V gene. Deletions cut 3 bases from V and 8 bases from J, with 14 bases between.

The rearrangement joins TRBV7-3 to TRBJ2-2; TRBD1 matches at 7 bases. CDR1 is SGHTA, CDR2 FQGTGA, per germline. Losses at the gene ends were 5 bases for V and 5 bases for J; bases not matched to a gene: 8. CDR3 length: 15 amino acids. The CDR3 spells CASSLITGATGELFF. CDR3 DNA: TGTGCCAGCAGCCTGATAACAGGGGCTACCGGGGAGCTGTTTTTT.

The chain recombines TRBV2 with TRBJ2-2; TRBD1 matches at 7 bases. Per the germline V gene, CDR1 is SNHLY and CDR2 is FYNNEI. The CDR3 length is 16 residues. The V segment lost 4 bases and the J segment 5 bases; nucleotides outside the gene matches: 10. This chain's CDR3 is CASSAYGTAYTGELFF. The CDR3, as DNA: TGTGCCAGCAGTGCCTACGGGACAGCTTATACCGGGGAGCTGTTTTTT.

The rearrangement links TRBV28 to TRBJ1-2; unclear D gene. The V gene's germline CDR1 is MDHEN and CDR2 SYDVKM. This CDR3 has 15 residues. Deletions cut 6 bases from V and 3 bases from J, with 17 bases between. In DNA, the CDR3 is TGTGCCAGCAGCCCGATACCCAGGAGTTACTATGGCTACACCTTC. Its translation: CASSPIPRSYYGYTF.

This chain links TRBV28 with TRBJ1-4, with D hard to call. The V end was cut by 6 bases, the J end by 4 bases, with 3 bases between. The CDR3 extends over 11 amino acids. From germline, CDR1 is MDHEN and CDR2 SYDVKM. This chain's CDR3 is CASSINEKLFF. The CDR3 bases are TGTGCCAGCAGCATTAATGAAAAACTGTTTTTT.

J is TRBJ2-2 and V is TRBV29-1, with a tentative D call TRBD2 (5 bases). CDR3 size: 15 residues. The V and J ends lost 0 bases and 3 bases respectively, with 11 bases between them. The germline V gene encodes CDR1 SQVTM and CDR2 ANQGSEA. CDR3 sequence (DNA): TGCAGCGTTGAAGATGGGGAGCCCTACACCGGGGAGCTGTTTTTT. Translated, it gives CSVEDGEPYTGELFF.

The CDR3 bases are TGTGCCAGCAGCTTAGGTGGGGCAGGGACCAATGAGCAGTTCTTC. This codes for CASSLGGAGTNEQFF. The chain joins TRBV11-3 to TRBJ2-1, with D perhaps TRBD1 or TRBD2 (5 bases each). The germline CDR1 and CDR2 sequences are SGHNT and YENEEA. Trimming cost V 1 base and J 6 bases, with 13 bases left between them. This CDR3 is built from 15 residues.

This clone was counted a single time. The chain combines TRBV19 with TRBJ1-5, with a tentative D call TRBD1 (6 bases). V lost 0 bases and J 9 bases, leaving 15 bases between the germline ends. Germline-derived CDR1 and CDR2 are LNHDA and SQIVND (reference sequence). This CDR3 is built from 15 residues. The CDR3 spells CASSIEAGAAGPQHF. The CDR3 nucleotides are TGTGCCAGTAGTATAGAGGCAGGGGCCGCCGGGCCCCAGCATTTT.

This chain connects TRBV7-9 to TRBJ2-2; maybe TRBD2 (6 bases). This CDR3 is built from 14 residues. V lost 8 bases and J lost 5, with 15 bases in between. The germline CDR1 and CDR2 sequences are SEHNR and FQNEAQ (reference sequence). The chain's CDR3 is CASPTGGDTGELFF. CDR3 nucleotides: TGTGCCAGCCCGACCGGAGGGGATACCGGGGAGCTGTTTTTT.

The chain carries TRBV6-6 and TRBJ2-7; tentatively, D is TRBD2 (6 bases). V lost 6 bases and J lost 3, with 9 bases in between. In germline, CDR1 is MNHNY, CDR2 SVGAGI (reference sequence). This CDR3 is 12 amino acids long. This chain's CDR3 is CASRGGNYEQYF. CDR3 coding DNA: TGTGCCAGCAGGGGAGGTAACTACGAGCAGTACTTC.

The DNA of the CDR3 is TGTGCCAGTACCCCCGGGACAGGGGGCTACGGAAACACCATATATTTT. It translates to CASTPGTGGYGNTIYF. The rearrangement links TRBV19 to TRBJ1-3, with 12 bases identical to TRBD1. Germline loops: CDR1 LNHDA, CDR2 SQIVND (reference sequence). Trimming cost V 7 bases and J 4 bases; bases outside gene matches: 8. The CDR3 has 16 residues.